A single TCR beta chain is shown here with its context. This sample is part of a study of T cell changes during pregnancy in multiple sclerosis. The CDR3 extends over 16 amino acids. Germline V CDR1 and CDR2: MNHNY, SVGAGI (reference sequence). Losses at the gene ends were 2 bases for V and 1 base for J; bases not matched to a gene: 6. Assay used: immunoSEQ multiplex PCR; TCRdb lists only in-frame clones, some missing. The repertoire consists of some 28,000 clones, with about 89% occurring once and the leading ten covering under 4%. The source is a female donor in good health, enrolled as a control in a pregnancy study. The chain uses TRBV6-6 and TRBJ1-1, with 8 bases matching TRBD1. Source: CD4+ T cells from peripheral blood mononuclear cells, taken in the first trimester of pregnancy. CDR3 DNA sequence: TGTGCCAGCAGTTACGTCAACAGGGGGGGGAACACTGAAGCTTTCTTT. Encoded protein: CASSYVNRGGNTEAFF.